This T cell receptor (beta chain) was recovered during a study of shared clonotypes between healthy human individuals (TCRdb year 2020). For context, the study as a whole: The cohort included three men and a couple of women between 18 and 49 years of age. For each donor, CD4 naive and CD4 memory were each run on three plates, CD8 naive on two plates, and CD8 memory on one plate. To estimate repertoire size and how much clonotype sharing occurs between individuals, the study deeply sequenced the blood TCR repertoires of five healthy adults. Different laboratories and diverse techniques were used to prepare libraries and sequence TCR repertoires, to increase sequencing depth and limit assay-specific biases. Per donor, leukapheresis produced somewhere between about 0.94 and 8.9 billion PBMCs.

Donors were healthy HIV-negative adults with no recently reported acute infections or vaccinations. Every donor was a Caucasian adult residing in Nashville, Tennessee, USA. CD4+ T cells were enriched by magnetic negative selection; naive cells were then positively selected on CD45RA, and the negative fraction formed the memory subset. Blood was obtained by leukapheresis, after which PBMCs were separated by Ficoll-Histopaque density gradient centrifugation and cryopreserved in liquid nitrogen vapor phase. Analytical flow cytometry was used to check the purity and quantity of each magnetically sorted T cell population. Genomic DNA was isolated from each sorted fraction and quantified by UV absorbance on a Nanodrop 2000c. TCR CDR3 regions were amplified from genomic DNA by multiplex PCR using the deep immunoSEQ assay. Extracted genomic DNA from each cell subset was spread evenly across all wells of several immunoSEQ 96-well plates, with each plate serving as a replicate. For sorted subsets, roughly 200 ng of genomic DNA, equivalent to around 31,000 T cell genomes, went into each replicate PCR. The purified libraries were quantified using a Qubit 3.0 fluorometer, sized with a Bioanalyzer 2100, and then quantified again using the KAPA Library Quantification kit. Every immunoSEQ 96-well plate was sequenced on a dedicated single-read 150-cycle Illumina NextSeq 550 flow cell. The authors processed their data as follows. Because only junctional sequences without quality scores were contained in the immunoSEQ output, filtering matching that applied to full-length reads could not be performed. Sequences were annotated with PyIR, a Python wrapper for IgBLAST v1.9, and V/J genes and CDR3 were assigned using IMGT germline references. Any read was removed if the V/J assignment was weak (E-value above 1e-6), the CDR3 was missing, or the read contained stop codons, out-of-frame junctions, or ambiguous translated residues. V3J clonotypes were defined by identical inferred V gene, J gene, and CDR3 amino acid sequence. Percentage overlap between repertoires was calculated by dividing the number of shared unique clonotypes by the size of the smaller repertoire. Three approaches were used to assess repertoire richness: RTK rarefaction, the Chao1 estimator, and Recon v2.1 estimates of unobserved clonotypes. For all TCRbeta clonotypes obtained by the gDNA method from a few donors, generation probabilities were computed with OLGA. Drawn from immuneACCESS, this table holds only the in-frame rearrangements with V and J called that TCRdb kept. Clones are partly lost; checked studies trace under half to an unresolved V gene and leave the rest unexplained. That table supplies the V and J calls and clone size; D and trimming were determined from the DNA. In all, the sample holds 2 million to 2.5 million clones, and approximately 90% of those were seen once. Clones ranked in the top ten supply 0.37% of the sample.

Here is what the overall study found, with its caveats: Clonotypes shared by all four sorted-subset donors showed higher generation probabilities than non-shared clonotypes. When several donors were compared, the shared fraction of clonotypes was about 5% for naive CD4, more than 3% for naive CD8, more than 2% for memory CD4, and 0.4% for memory CD8. Pairwise subsampling led to the expectation that sequencing depth would affect the degree of clonotype sharing among donors. The small number of donors limited the genetic and exposure-history diversity represented. Sampling was limited to blood, and TCR repertoires in tissue likely differ from TCR repertoires in blood. Estimated clonotype richness was generally larger for naive than for memory subsets. Even with the large sequencing depth, rarefaction of the sorted-subset datasets indicated that sequencing was incomplete.

A word on this clone: The target of this receptor is not known. Qualities for individual bases were not recorded, and no much larger clone is one base off.

Material: naive CD4+ T cells from PBMCs. Interpreted using the paper, the cell subset or site label stands for: CD45RA+ positively selected. The TCR sequence derives from a man younger than 35 in good health. Some clones in this sample may be carry-over from other donors' samples.

The DNA sequence is given as TGCGCCAGCAGCTTGGGTCTACCCGGGACATCAGGGGGGGAGACCCAGTACTTC. This translates into CASSLGLPGTSGGETQYF. The chain uses TRBV5-1 and TRBJ2-5; possibly the D gene is TRBD1, per 7 matching bases. CDR1 and CDR2 are drawn from the germline V gene: SGHRS, YFSETQ. V is shortened by 0 bases, J by 5 bases, and the region joining them spans 23 bases. CDR3 length: 18 amino acids, cysteine to phenylalanine. Just CDR3 DNA is preserved here, 54 bases in frame from base 1.